These T cell receptor beta chains were read from a single sample in a study of blood T cell repertoires in COVID-19. Measured with immunoSEQ multiplex PCR; TCRdb has only the in-frame clones, and not every one. Among around 100,000 clones listed, more than 70% were seen once. Source material: peripheral blood. These receptors came from a woman between 70 and 85 years old who had recovered from COVID-19. Each CDR3 is given with its conserved first and last residue. The order of the fields is J gene, D gene, V gene, clone size, CDR3 DNA, CDR3 protein. The D gene is left open where the match is weak. Only part of the rows carry a size: once, few, many, or a class if the clone is expanded.

j_gene: TRBJ2-7; d_gene: TRBD1; v_gene: TRBV5-1; abundance: NA; CDR3nt: TGCGCCAGCAGCAGCAGGGACAGGGGGAGCTACGAGCAGTACTTC; CDR3aa: CASSSRDRGSYEQYF
j_gene: TRBJ1-4; d_gene: NA; v_gene: TRBV6-5; abundance: NA; CDR3nt: TGTGCCAGCAGTTACTTCGAGGCAACTAATGAAAAACTGTTTTTT; CDR3aa: CASSYFEATNEKLFF
j_gene: TRBJ2-7; d_gene: TRBD2; v_gene: TRBV6-2/TRBV6-3; abundance: NA; CDR3nt: TGTGCCAGCAGTTCGGGACTAGCGGGACCCTACGAGCAGTACTTC; CDR3aa: CASSSGLAGPYEQYF
j_gene: TRBJ2-3; d_gene: TRBD2; v_gene: TRBV18; abundance: NA; CDR3nt: TGTGCCAGCTCACCGGCAGGGCTAGCGGGATCGGATACGCAGTATTTT; CDR3aa: CASSPAGLAGSDTQYF
j_gene: TRBJ2-3; d_gene: TRBD2; v_gene: TRBV6-5; abundance: NA; CDR3nt: TGTGCCAGCGGACTAGCGGGGGGGCATTCGGATACGCAGTATTTT; CDR3aa: CASGLAGGHSDTQYF
j_gene: TRBJ2-1; d_gene: NA; v_gene: TRBV10-1; abundance: NA; CDR3nt: TGCGCCAGCGAAATGGACAGCAATGAGCAGTTCTTC; CDR3aa: CASEMDSNEQFF
j_gene: TRBJ2-6; d_gene: TRBD1; v_gene: TRBV7-3; abundance: NA; CDR3nt: TGTGCCAGCGGACAGGGGGATTCTGGGGCCAACGTCCTGACTTTC; CDR3aa: CASGQGDSGANVLTF
j_gene: TRBJ1-5; d_gene: TRBD1; v_gene: TRBV5-1; abundance: NA; CDR3nt: TGCGCCAGCAGCTTGCAGGGCAGCTCGACAGGGGGCCGTCAGCCCCAGCATTTT; CDR3aa: CASSLQGSSTGGRQPQHF
j_gene: TRBJ1-2; d_gene: TRBD1; v_gene: TRBV28; abundance: NA; CDR3nt: TGTGCCAGCAGTTCCGGGACAGCTAACTATGGCTACACCTTC; CDR3aa: CASSSGTANYGYTF
j_gene: TRBJ2-1; d_gene: TRBD1; v_gene: TRBV23-1; abundance: few; CDR3nt: TGCGCCCGCCGGGGGACAGGGGTCTACAATGAGCAGTTCTTC; CDR3aa: CARRGTGVYNEQFF
j_gene: TRBJ2-1; d_gene: TRBD1; v_gene: TRBV7-3; abundance: NA; CDR3nt: TGTGCCAGCAGCGCGACAGGGGGACGCTACAATGAGCAGTTCTTC; CDR3aa: CASSATGGRYNEQFF
j_gene: TRBJ1-4; d_gene: TRBD1; v_gene: TRBV19; abundance: NA; CDR3nt: TGTGCCAGTACCAACAGGGGGCAGGTTGAAAAACTGTTTTTT; CDR3aa: CASTNRGQVEKLFF
j_gene: TRBJ1-2; d_gene: NA; v_gene: TRBV5-4; abundance: once; CDR3nt: TGTGCCAGCAGCTTCGGACAGGGCTACACCTTC; CDR3aa: CASSFGQGYTF
j_gene: TRBJ2-5; d_gene: NA; v_gene: TRBV7-2; abundance: NA; CDR3nt: TGTGCCAGCAGCTTACTCCAGGGGGGAGGTGAGACCCAGTACTTC; CDR3aa: CASSLLQGGGETQYF
j_gene: TRBJ2-2; d_gene: TRBD1; v_gene: TRBV6-1; abundance: NA; CDR3nt: TGTGCCAGCAGTGTCGCGACAGGGGGTACTGCCGGGGAGCTGTTTTTT; CDR3aa: CASSVATGGTAGELFF
j_gene: TRBJ2-3; d_gene: NA; v_gene: TRBV7-9; abundance: once; CDR3nt: TGTGCCAGCAGCGCCGAGGGAGATACGCAGTATTTT; CDR3aa: CASSAEGDTQYF
j_gene: TRBJ1-5; d_gene: NA; v_gene: TRBV2; abundance: NA; CDR3nt: TGTGCCAGCAGTCGAGGCAGCAGCAATCAGCCCCAGCATTTT; CDR3aa: CASSRGSSNQPQHF
j_gene: TRBJ1-5; d_gene: NA; v_gene: TRBV7-2; abundance: NA; CDR3nt: TGTGCCAGCAGCGAGGAAGCTACCCAGCCCCAGCATTTT; CDR3aa: CASSEEATQPQHF
j_gene: TRBJ1-3; d_gene: TRBD1; v_gene: TRBV7-9; abundance: NA; CDR3nt: TGTGCCAGCAGCTCCGGGACAGGGGTTTCTGGCACCATATATTTT; CDR3aa: CASSSGTGVSGTIYF
j_gene: TRBJ2-3; d_gene: NA; v_gene: TRBV7-2; abundance: NA; CDR3nt: TGTGCCAGCAGCACAAGACACGACACAGATACGCAGTATTTT; CDR3aa: CASSTRHDTDTQYF